What follows are 9 T cell receptor beta chains derived from one specimen sequenced in a study of T-cell reconstitution after alpha-beta-depleted transplantation in children. TCRbeta library construction was performed incorporating unique molecular identifiers. Using its own MiXCR run on the PCR reads, TCRdb lists one record per CDR3 protein. Of a few hundred thousand distinct CDR3 sequences listed, around 25% are singletons. The sample consisted of PBMCs, mostly from graft donor cells, taken 180 days after TCRalphabeta/CD19-depleted stem cell transplant. The origin of the receptors is a male patient aged 10 to 17 who had a stem cell transplant for acute lymphoblastic leukemia, so the T cells may come from the graft donor.

In this sample, this clonotype turned up a few times. V is TRBV7-9 and J is TRBJ1-4; perhaps TRBD1 as D (5 bases). The V and J ends lost 4 bases and 7 bases respectively, with 16 bases between them. Germline CDR1 is SEHNR and CDR2 is FQNEAQ (reference sequence). This CDR3 comprises 15 residues. This chain's CDR3 is CASSSFGGFREKLFF. CDR3 nucleotides: TGTGCCAGCAGCTCATTCGGGGGGTTCCGTGAAAAACTGTTTTTT.

This clonotype is a singleton in its sample. The chain has TRBV3-1 and TRBJ2-5; possible D gene TRBD2, 5 bases. The CDR3 totals 16 residues. With 0 bases removed from V and 4 bases from J, the gap between germline ends came to 15 bases. The V gene's germline CDR1 is LGHDT and CDR2 YNNKEL (reference sequence). In nucleotides, the CDR3 is TGTGCCAGCAGCCAAGACCCCCTCCTAGCTGGAGAGACCCAGTACTTC. Translating it yields CASSQDPLLAGETQYF.

The rearrangement links TRBV9 to TRBJ2-1; 7 positions match TRBD2. With V trimmed by 2 bases and J by 5 bases, 13 bases remained unmatched. Per the germline V gene, CDR1 is SGDLS and CDR2 is YYNGEE. The CDR3 consists of 17 residues. CDR3 loop: CASSVNKFGTINNEQFF. The DNA for the CDR3 is TGTGCCAGCAGCGTGAACAAATTCGGGACTATTAACAATGAGCAGTTCTTC.

In this sample, this clonotype turned up a few times. CDR3 protein: CSAMRARDNLNIQYF. CDR3 nucleotides: TGCAGTGCTATGAGAGCTCGGGACAACCTAAACATTCAGTACTTC. The V call is TRBV20-1, the J call TRBJ2-4, with a weak D call TRBD1 (6 bases). Germline V gives CDR1 DFQATT, CDR2 SNEGSKA (reference sequence). This CDR3 is built from 15 residues. Trimming removed 4 bases at V and 6 bases at J, with 19 bases between.

This clonotype was seen only a few times. The V call is TRBV10-3, the J call TRBJ1-6; D gene ambiguous. Germline-derived CDR1 and CDR2 are ENHRY and SYGVKD. V lost 11 bases to trimming and J lost 3 bases, with 11 bases between them. The CDR3 runs to 13 residues. The CDR3 region has the DNA TGTGCCTTGAGGTCAGGCTATAATTCACCCCTCCACTTT. Translating it yields CALRSGYNSPLHF.

CDR3: CASSLMGLAGAYEQYF. The CDR3 region has the DNA TGTGCCAGCAGCTTAATGGGACTAGCGGGAGCCTACGAGCAGTACTTC. This chain connects TRBV7-9 to TRBJ2-7; TRBD2 agrees at 14 bases. The CDR3 extends over 16 amino acids. V shed 2 bases, J shed 2 bases, and the junction held 2 bases outside the gene matches. Germline CDR1 is SEHNR and CDR2 is FQNEAQ (reference sequence).

A few counts support this clonotype. The chain recombines TRBV7-3 with TRBJ2-7; 15 positions match TRBD2. Trimming removed 0 bases from V and 6 bases from J; junction bases left unmatched: 3. Germline values: CDR1 SGHTA, CDR2 FQGTGA. The CDR3 is 16 residues long. CDR3: CASSLTGLAGGSEQYF. The DNA of the CDR3 is TGTGCCAGCAGCTTAACGGGACTAGCGGGAGGCTCCGAGCAGTACTTC.

J is TRBJ2-6 and V is TRBV28, with a possible D match to TRBD2 (5 bases). Trimming left V 7 bases short and J 0 bases short, with 10 bases between. Germline CDR1 is MDHEN and CDR2 is SYDVKM. There are 15 residues in the CDR3. CDR3: CASTDTSSGANVLTF. Here the CDR3 DNA reads TGTGCCAGCACAGACACTAGCTCTGGGGCCAACGTCCTGACTTTC.

The CDR3 here is CASSLVAGSDSPLHF. CDR3 nucleotide sequence: TGTGCCAGCAGCTTAGTGGCAGGGTCGGACTCACCCCTCCACTTT. The chain is built from TRBV7-2 and TRBJ1-6, with TRBD1 as a possible D gene (5 bases). Between the trimmed V and J ends, which lost 1 base and 10 bases, there was a span of 14 bases. The CDR3 totals 15 residues. The germline gives CDR1 SGHTA, CDR2 FQGNSA.